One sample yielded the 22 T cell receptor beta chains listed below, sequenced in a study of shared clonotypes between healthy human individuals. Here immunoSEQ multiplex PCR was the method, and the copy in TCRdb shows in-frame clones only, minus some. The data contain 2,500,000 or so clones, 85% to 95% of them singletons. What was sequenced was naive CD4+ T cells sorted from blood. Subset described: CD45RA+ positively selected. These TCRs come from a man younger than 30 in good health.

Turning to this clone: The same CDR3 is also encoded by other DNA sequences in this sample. The CDR3 region is CASSPGSDTQYF. CDR3 DNA sequence: TGCGCCAGCAGTCCAGGGTCCGATACGCAGTATTTT. This chain uses TRBV5-1 with TRBJ2-3; D may be TRBD1 (5 bases). The CDR3 contains 12 residues. The germline V gene has CDR1 SGHRS and CDR2 YFSETQ. Trimming took off 5 bases at V and 6 bases at J, with 10 bases between the two ends.

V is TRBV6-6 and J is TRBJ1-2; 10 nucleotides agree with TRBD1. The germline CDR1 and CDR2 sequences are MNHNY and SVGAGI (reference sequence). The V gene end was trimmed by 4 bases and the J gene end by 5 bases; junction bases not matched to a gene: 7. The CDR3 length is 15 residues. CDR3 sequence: CASSSPGQGTYGYTF. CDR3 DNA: TGTGCCAGCAGTTCCCCGGGACAGGGGACGTATGGCTACACCTTC.

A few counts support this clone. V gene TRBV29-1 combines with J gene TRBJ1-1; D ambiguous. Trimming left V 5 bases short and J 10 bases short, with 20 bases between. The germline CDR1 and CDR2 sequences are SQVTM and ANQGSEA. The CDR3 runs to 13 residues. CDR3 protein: CSVNPILVERAFF. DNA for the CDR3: TGCAGCGTTAACCCTATTTTAGTTGAACGAGCTTTCTTT.

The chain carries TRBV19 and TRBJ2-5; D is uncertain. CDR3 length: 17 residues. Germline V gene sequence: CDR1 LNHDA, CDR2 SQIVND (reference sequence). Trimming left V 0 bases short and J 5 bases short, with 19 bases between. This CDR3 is CASSIDLSAGPGETQYF. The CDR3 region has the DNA TGTGCCAGTAGTATAGATCTATCGGCAGGACCTGGTGAGACCCAGTACTTC.

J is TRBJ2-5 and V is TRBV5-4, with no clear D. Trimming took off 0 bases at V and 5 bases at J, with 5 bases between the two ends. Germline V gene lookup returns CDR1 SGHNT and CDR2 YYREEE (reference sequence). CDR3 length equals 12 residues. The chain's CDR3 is CASSLAMETQYF. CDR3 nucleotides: TGTGCCAGCAGCTTGGCTATGGAGACCCAGTACTTC. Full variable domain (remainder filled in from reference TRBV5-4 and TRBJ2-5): ETGVTQSPTHLIKTRGQQVTLRCSSQSGHNTVSWYQQALGQGPQFIFQYYREEENGRGNFPPRFSGLQFPNYSSELNVNALELDDSALYLCASSLAMETQYFGPGTRLLVL.

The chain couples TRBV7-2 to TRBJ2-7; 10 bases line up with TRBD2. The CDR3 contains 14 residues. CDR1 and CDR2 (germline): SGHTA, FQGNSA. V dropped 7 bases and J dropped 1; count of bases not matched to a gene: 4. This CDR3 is CASTRTSGSYEQYF. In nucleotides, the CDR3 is TGTGCCAGCACCCGGACTAGCGGTTCCTACGAGCAGTACTTC.

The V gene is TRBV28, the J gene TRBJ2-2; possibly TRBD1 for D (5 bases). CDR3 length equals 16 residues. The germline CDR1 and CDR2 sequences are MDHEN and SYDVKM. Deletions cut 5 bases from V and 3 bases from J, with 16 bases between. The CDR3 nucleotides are TGTGCCAGCAGTCACAGGTCTTGGGTGTACACCGGGGAGCTGTTTTTT. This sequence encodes CASSHRSWVYTGELFF.

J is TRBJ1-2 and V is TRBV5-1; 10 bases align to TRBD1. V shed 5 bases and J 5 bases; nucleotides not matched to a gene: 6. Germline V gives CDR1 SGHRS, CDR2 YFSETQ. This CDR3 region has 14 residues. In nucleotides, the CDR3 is TGCGCCAGCAGAACAGGACAGGGGGAATATGGCTACACCTTC. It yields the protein CASRTGQGEYGYTF.

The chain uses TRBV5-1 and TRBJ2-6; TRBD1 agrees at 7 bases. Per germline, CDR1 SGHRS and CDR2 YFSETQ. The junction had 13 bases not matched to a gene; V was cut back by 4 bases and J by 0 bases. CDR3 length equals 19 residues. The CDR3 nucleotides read TGCGCCAGCAGCCCGGAAGGACAGGCCCGCCTCTCTGGGGCCAACGTCCTGACTTTC. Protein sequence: CASSPEGQARLSGANVLTF.

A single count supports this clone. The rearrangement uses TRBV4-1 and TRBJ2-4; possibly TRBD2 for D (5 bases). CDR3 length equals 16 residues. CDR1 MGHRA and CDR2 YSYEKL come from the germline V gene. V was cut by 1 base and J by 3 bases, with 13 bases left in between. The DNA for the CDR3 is TGCGCCAGCAGCCAAGTGAGAACTAGAGGCAAAAACATTCAGTACTTC. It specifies CASSQVRTRGKNIQYF.

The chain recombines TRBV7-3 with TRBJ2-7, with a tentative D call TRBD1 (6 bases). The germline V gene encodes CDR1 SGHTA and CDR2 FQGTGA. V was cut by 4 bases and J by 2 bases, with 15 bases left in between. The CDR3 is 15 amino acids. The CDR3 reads CASSYTGTGPYEQYF. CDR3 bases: TGTGCCAGCAGCTATACAGGGACCGGCCCCTACGAGCAGTACTTC.

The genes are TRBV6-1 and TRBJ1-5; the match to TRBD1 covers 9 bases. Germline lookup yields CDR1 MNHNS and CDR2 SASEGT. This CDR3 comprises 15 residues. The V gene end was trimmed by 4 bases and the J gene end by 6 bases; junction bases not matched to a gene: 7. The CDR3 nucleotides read TGTGCCAGCAGTGGTTACCGGGACAGGGCTCAGCCCCAGCATTTT. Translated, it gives CASSGYRDRAQPQHF.

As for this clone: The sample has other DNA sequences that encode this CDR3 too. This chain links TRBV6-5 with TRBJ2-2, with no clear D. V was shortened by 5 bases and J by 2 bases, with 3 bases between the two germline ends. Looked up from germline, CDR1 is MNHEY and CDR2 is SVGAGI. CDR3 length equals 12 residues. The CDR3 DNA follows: TGTGCCAGCAGTCCTAACACCGGGGAGCTGTTTTTT. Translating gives CASSPNTGELFF.

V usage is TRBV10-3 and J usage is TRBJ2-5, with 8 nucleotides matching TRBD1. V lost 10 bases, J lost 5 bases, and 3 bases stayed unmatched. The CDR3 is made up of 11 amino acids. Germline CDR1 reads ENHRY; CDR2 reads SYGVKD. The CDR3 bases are TGTGCCAGCAGACAGGGGGAGACCCAGTACTTC. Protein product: CASRQGETQYF.

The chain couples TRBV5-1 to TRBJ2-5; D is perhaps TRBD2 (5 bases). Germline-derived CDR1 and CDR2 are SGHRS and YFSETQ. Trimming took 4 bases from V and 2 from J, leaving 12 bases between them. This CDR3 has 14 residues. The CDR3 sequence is CASSNLAFQETQYF. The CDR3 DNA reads TGCGCCAGCAGCAATCTAGCTTTTCAAGAGACCCAGTACTTC.

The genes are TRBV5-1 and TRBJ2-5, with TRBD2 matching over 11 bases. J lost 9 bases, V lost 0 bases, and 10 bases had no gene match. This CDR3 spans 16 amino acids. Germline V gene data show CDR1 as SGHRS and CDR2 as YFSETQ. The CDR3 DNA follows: TGCGCCAGCAGCTTGGAAGGACTAGCGGGTGTAGGGGCCCAGTACTTC. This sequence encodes CASSLEGLAGVGAQYF.

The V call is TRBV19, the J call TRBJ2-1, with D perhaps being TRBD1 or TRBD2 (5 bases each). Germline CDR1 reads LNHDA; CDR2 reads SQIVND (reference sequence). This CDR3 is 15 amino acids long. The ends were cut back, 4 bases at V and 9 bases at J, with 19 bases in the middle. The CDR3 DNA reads TGTGCCAGTAGTACCATCTGGGGCGAACGGGGTGAGCAGTTCTTC. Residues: CASSTIWGERGEQFF. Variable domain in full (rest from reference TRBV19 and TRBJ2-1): DGGITQSPKYLFRKEGQNVTLSCEQNLNHDAMYWYRQDPGQGLRLIYYSQIVNDFQKGDIAEGYSVSREKKESFPLTVTSAQKNPTAFYLCASSTIWGERGEQFFGPGTRLTVL.

CDR3 sequence (DNA): TGCAGCGCCGGAGGACGGAGCTCCTACAATGAGCAGTTCTTC. It codes for CSAGGRSSYNEQFF. The V call is TRBV29-1, the J call TRBJ2-1; D might be TRBD2 (5 bases). The V gene's germline CDR1 is SQVTM and CDR2 ANQGSEA. The V and J ends lost 7 bases and 0 bases respectively, with 13 bases between them. The CDR3 runs to 14 residues.

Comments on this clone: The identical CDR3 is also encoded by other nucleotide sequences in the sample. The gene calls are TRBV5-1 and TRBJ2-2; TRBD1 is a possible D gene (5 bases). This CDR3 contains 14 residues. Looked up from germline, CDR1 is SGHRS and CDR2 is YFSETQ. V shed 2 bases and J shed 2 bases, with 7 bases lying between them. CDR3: CASSLGQNTGELFF. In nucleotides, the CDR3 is TGCGCCAGCAGCTTAGGACAAAACACCGGGGAGCTGTTTTTT.

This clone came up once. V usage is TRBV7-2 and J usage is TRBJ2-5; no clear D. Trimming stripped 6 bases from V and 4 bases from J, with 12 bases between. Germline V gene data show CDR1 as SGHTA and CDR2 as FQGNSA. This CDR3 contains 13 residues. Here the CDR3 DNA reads TGTGCCAGCAGTCTTGCTTGGGGAGAGACCCAGTACTTC. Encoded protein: CASSLAWGETQYF.

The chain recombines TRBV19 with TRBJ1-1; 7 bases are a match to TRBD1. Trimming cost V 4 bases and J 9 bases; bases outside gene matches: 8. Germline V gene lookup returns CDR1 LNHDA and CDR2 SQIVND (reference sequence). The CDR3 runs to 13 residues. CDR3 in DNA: TGTGCCAGTAGTACAGGGGGAAATAGTAAAGCTTTCTTT. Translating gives CASSTGGNSKAFF. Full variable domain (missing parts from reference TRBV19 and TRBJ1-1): DGGITQSPKYLFRKEGQNVTLSCEQNLNHDAMYWYRQDPGQGLRLIYYSQIVNDFQKGDIAEGYSVSREKKESFPLTVTSAQKNPTAFYLCASSTGGNSKAFFGQGTRLTVV.

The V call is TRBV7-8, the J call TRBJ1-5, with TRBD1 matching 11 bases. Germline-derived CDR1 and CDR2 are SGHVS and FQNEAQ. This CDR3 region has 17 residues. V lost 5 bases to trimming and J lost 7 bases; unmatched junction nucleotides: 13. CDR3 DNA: TGTGCCAGCAGCATCGGCAGGGGACAGGGGGTAGGACAGCCCCAGCATTTT. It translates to CASSIGRGQGVGQPQHF.